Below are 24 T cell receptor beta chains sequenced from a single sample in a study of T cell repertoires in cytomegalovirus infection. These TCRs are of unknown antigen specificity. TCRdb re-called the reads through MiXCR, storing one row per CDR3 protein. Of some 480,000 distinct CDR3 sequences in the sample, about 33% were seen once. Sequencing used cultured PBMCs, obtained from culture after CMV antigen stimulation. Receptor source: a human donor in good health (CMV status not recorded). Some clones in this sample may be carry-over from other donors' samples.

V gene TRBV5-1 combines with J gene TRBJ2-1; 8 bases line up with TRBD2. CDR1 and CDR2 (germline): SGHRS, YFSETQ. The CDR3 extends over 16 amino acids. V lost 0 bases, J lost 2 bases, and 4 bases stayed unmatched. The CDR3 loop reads CASSLDQREPYNEQFF. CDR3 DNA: TGCGCCAGCAGCTTGGATCAGCGGGAGCCCTACAATGAGCAGTTCTTC.

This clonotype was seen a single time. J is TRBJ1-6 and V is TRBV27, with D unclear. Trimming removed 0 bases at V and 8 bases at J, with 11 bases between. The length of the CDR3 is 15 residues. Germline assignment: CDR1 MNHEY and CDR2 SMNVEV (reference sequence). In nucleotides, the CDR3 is TGTGCCAGCAGTTTATCGGGCAGGCTGGATTCACCCCTCCACTTT. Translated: CASSLSGRLDSPLHF.

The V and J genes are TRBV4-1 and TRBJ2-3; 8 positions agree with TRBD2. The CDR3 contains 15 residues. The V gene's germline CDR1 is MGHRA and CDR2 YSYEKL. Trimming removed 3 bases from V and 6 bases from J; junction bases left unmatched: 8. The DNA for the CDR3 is TGCGCCAGCAGCCAGTGGACGGGAGGGGGGGATACGCAGTATTTT. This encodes CASSQWTGGGDTQYF.

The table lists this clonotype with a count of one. The CDR3 is CATSADSYGYTF. For the CDR3, the DNA is TGTGCCACCAGTGCGGACAGCTATGGCTACACCTTC. The J gene is TRBJ1-2, the V gene TRBV24-1, with D perhaps matching TRBD1 (6 bases). V was pared by 5 bases and J by 4 bases, with 7 bases between. The CDR3 loop spans 12 amino acids. From germline, CDR1 is KGHDR and CDR2 SFDVKD.

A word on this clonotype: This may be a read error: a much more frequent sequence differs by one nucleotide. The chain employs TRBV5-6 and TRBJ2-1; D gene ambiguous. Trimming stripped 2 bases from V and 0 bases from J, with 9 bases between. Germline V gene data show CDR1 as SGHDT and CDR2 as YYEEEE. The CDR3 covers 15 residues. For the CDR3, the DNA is TGTGCCAGCAGCTTTCTCCCGAGCTCCTACAATGAGCAGTTCTTC. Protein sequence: CASSFLPSSYNEQFF. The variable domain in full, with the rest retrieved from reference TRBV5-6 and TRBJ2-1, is DAGVTQSPTHLIKTRGQQVTLRCSPKSGHDTVSWYQQALGQGPQFIFQYYEEEERQRGNFPDRFSGHQFPNYSSELNVNALLLGDSALYLCASSFLPSSYNEQFFGPGTRLTVL.

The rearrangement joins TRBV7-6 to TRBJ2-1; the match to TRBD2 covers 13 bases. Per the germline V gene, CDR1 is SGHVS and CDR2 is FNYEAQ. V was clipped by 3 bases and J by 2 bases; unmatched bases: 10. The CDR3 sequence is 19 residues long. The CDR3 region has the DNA TGTGCCAGCAGCTTTGGGGGACTCACTAGCGGGAGGGCCTACAATGAGCAGTTCTTC. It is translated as CASSFGGLTSGRAYNEQFF.

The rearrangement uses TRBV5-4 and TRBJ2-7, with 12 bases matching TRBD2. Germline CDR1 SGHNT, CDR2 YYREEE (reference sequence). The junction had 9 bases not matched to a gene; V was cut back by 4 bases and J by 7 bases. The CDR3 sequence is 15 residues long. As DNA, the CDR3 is TGTGCCAGCAGCCCGGGGGGACTAGCGGGTGAGGAGCAGTACTTC. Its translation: CASSPGGLAGEEQYF. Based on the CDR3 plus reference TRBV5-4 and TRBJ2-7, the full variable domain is ETGVTQSPTHLIKTRGQQVTLRCSSQSGHNTVSWYQQALGQGPQFIFQYYREEENGRGNFPPRFSGLQFPNYSSELNVNALELDDSALYLCASSPGGLAGEEQYFGPGTRLTVT.

As DNA, the CDR3 is TGTGCCAGCAGTTACGGGCTTAGCGGATACGAGCAGTACGTC. Its protein is CASSYGLSGYEQYV. This chain connects TRBV6-2 or TRBV6-3 to TRBJ2-7, with a weak D call TRBD2 (6 bases). V was trimmed by 2 bases and J by 4 bases, leaving 12 bases between them. Germline assignment: CDR1 MNHEY and CDR2 SVGEGT. There are 14 residues in the CDR3.

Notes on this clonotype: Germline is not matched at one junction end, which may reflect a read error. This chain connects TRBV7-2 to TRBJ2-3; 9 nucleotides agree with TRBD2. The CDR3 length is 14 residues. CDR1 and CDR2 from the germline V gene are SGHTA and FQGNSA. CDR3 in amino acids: CAGSTGLAADTQYF. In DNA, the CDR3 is TGTGCCGGCAGCACGGGACTAGCAGCAGATACGCAGTATTTT.

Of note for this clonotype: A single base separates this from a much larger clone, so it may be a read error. CDR3 amino acids: CASSPGQGEYNEQFF. The CDR3 DNA reads TGTGCCAGCAGCCCGGGACAGGGGGAATACAATGAGCAGTTCTTC. The gene calls are TRBV11-3 and TRBJ2-1; 11 bases map to TRBD1. V trimming: 5 bases; J trimming: 4 bases; junction bases outside the gene matches: 4. The germline V gene encodes CDR1 SGHNT and CDR2 YENEEA. The CDR3 extends over 15 amino acids.

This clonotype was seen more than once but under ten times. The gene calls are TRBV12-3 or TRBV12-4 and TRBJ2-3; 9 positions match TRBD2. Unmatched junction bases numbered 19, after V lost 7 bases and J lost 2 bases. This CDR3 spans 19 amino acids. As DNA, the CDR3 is TGTGCCAGCACCAATTTAGGACTCCTAGCGGGACGAAACACAGATACGCAGTATTTT. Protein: CASTNLGLLAGRNTDTQYF.

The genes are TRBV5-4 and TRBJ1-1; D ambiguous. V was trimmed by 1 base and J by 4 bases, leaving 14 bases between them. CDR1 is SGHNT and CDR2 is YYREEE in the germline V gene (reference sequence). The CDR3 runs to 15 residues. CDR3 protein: CASSLLRSVGTEAFF. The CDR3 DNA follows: TGTGCCAGCAGCTTGCTCCGGAGCGTAGGCACTGAAGCTTTCTTT.

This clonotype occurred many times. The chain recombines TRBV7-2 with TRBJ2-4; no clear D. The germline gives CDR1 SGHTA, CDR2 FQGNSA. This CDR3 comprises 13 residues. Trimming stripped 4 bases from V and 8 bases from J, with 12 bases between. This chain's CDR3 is CASSSVRVDIQYF. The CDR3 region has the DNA TGTGCCAGCAGCTCGGTTCGGGTGGACATTCAGTACTTC. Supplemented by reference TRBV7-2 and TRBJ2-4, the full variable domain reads GAGVSQSPSNKVTEKGKDVELRCDPISGHTALYWYRQSLGQGLEFLIYFQGNSAPDKSGLPSDRFSAERTGGSVSTLTIQRTQQEDSAVYLCASSSVRVDIQYFGAGTRLSVL.

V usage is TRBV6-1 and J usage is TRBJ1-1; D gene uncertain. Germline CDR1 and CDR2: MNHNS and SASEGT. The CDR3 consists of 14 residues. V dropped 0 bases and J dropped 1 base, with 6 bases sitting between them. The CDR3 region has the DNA TGTGCCAGCAGTGAAGCTTCGAGGAACACTGAAGCTTTCTTT. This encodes CASSEASRNTEAFF.

The CDR3 DNA is TGCAGTGCTAGGGGACTATTTGGACTAGCGGGAGGGCCAGTAGATGAGCAGTTCTTC. Amino acids: CSARGLFGLAGGPVDEQFF. The rearrangement uses TRBV20-1 and TRBJ2-1, with 15 bases identical to TRBD2. With V trimmed by 3 bases and J by 8 bases, 17 bases remained unmatched. CDR1 DFQATT and CDR2 SNEGSKA come from the germline V gene (reference sequence). The CDR3 length is 19 residues.

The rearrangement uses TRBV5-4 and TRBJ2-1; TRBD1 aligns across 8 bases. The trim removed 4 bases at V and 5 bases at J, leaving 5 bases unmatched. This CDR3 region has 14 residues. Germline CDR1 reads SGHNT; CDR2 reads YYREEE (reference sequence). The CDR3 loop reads CASSPRDRHNEQFF. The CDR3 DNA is TGTGCCAGCAGCCCGAGGGACAGGCACAATGAGCAGTTCTTC.

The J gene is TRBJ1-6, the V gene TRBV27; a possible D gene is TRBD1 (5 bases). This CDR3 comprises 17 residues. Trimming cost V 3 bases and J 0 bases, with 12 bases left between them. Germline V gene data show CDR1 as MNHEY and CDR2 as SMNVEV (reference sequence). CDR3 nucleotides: TGTGCCAGCAGTTTCAGGGCAGGGAGCTCCTATAATTCACCCCTCCACTTT. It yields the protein CASSFRAGSSYNSPLHF.

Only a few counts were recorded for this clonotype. CDR3 amino acids: CASSRLAGVLDTQYF. CDR3 coding DNA: TGTGCCAGCAGTCGACTAGCGGGAGTGTTAGATACGCAGTATTTT. V and J are TRBV12-3 or TRBV12-4 and TRBJ2-3; 12 nucleotides line up with TRBD2. The J segment lost 5 bases and the V segment lost 5 bases, leaving 5 bases of the junction unmatched. The CDR3 has 15 amino acids.

CDR3 amino acids: CASSQVMRTLFF. DNA for the CDR3: TGTGCCAGCAGCCAAGTTATGAGAACTCTGTTCTTC. V and J are TRBV14 and TRBJ2-1; D is undetermined. Trimming pared 1 base from V and 15 bases from J, leaving 13 bases between. The germline gives CDR1 SGHDN, CDR2 FVKESK. The CDR3 is made up of 12 amino acids.

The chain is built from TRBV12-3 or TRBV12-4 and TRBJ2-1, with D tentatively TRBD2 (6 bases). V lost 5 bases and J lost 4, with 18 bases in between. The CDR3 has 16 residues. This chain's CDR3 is CASSGSRDSGYNEQFF. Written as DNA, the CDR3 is TGTGCCAGCAGTGGAAGCCGGGACTCTGGGTACAATGAGCAGTTCTTC.

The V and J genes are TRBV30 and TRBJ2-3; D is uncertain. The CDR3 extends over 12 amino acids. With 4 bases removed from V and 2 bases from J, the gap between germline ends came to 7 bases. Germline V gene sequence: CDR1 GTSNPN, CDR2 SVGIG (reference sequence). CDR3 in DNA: TGTGCCTGGATGGCAGACACAGATACGCAGTATTTT. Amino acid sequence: CAWMADTDTQYF.

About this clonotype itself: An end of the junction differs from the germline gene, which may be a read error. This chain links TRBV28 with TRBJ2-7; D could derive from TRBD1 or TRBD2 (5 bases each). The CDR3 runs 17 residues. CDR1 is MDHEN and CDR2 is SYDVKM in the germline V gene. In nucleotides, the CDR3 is TGTACCAGCAGTCCCCCCTTTCGAGCGGACAAAACCTACGAGCAGTACTTC. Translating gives CTSSPPFRADKTYEQYF. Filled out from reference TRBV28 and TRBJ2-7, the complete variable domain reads DVKVTQSSRYLVKRTGEKVFLECVQDMDHENMFWYRQDPGLGLRLIYFSYDVKMKEKGDIPEGYSVSREKKERFSLILESASTNQTSMYLCTSSPPFRADKTYEQYFGPGTRLTVT.

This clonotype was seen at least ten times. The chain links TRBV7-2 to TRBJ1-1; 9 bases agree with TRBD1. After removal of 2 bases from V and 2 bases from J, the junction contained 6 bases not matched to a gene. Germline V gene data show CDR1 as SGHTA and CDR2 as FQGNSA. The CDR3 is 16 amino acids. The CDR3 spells CASSLSSGQGNTEAFF. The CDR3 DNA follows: TGTGCCAGCAGCTTATCATCGGGACAGGGTAACACTGAAGCTTTCTTT. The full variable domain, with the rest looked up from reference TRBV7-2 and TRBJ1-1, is GAGVSQSPSNKVTEKGKDVELRCDPISGHTALYWYRQSLGQGLEFLIYFQGNSAPDKSGLPSDRFSAERTGGSVSTLTIQRTQQEDSAVYLCASSLSSGQGNTEAFFGQGTRLTVV.

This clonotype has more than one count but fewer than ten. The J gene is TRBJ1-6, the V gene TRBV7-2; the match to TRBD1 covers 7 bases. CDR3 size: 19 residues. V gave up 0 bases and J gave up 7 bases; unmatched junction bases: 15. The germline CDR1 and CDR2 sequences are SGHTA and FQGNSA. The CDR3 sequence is CASSLARQGSFEGNSPLHF. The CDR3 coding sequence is TGTGCCAGCAGCTTAGCTCGACAGGGTAGTTTCGAAGGGAATTCACCCCTCCACTTT.